What follows is one TCR beta chain and its context. This entry comes from a study of control samples from healthy donors and cancer patients. Profiled with immunoSEQ multiplex PCR; TCRdb holds only in-frame clones, not every one. The sample lists 70,000 to 85,000 clones, roughly 91% occurring once. V gave up 5 bases and J gave up 7 bases, with 14 bases separating them. Germline V gene sequence: CDR1 MNHEY, CDR2 SMNVEV (reference sequence). The CDR3 runs 14 residues. The sample was blood. This chain joins TRBV27 and TRBJ1-4, with D possibly TRBD1 on 5 matching bases. The receptor's source is a man in his fifties in good health. The CDR3 is CASSPRPGSEKLFF. The DNA of the CDR3 is TGTGCCAGCAGTCCACGTCCAGGGAGTGAAAAACTGTTTTTT.